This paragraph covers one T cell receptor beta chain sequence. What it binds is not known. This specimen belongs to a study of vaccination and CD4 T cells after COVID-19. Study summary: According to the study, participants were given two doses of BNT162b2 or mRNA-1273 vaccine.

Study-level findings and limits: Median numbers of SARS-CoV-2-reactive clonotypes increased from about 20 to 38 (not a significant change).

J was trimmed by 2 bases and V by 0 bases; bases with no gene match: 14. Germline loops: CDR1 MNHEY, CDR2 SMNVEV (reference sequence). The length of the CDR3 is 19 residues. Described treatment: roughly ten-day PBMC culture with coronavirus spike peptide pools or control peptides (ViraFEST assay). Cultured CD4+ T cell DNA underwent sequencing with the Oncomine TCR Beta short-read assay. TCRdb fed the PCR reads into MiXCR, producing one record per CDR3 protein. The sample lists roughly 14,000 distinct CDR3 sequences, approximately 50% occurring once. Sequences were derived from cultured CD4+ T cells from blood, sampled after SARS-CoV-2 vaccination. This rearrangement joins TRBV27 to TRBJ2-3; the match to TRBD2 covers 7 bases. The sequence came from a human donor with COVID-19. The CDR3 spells CASSLSIKVASGSTDTQYF. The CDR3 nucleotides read TGTGCCAGCAGTTTATCGATAAAGGTGGCTAGCGGATCCACAGATACGCAGTATTTT.